This TCR beta chain comes out of a study of T-cell reconstitution after alpha-beta-depleted transplantation in children. TCRbeta library construction was performed incorporating unique molecular identifiers. TCRdb called the PCR reads again in MiXCR, with one record for every CDR3 protein. The repertoire has 600,000 to 700,000 distinct CDR3 sequences, approximately 15% of them found once; the top ten carry about 1.1%. In this sample, this clonotype turned up many times. The origin of this receptor is a human donor who donated a stem cell graft to a child with acute myeloid leukemia. This sample comprised PBMCs from the stem cell graft donor, obtained from the stem cell graft.

The CDR3 protein is CSARWSSSQGPQHF. CDR3 sequence (DNA): TGCAGTGCCCGATGGAGCTCAAGCCAGGGGCCCCAGCATTTT. The chain carries TRBV20-1 and TRBJ1-5; D might be TRBD1 (5 bases). Germline lookup yields CDR1 DFQATT and CDR2 SNEGSKA (reference sequence). Trimming pared 6 bases from V and 9 bases from J, leaving 21 bases between. This CDR3 contains 14 residues.